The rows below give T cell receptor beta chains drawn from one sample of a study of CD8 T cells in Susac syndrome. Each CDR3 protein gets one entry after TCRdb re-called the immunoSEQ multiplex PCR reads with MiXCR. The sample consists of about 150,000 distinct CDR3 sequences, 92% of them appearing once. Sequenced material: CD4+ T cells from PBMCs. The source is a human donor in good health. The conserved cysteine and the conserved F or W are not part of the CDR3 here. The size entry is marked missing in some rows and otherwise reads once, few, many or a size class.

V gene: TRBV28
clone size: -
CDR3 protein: ASSPRRTGIKTQY

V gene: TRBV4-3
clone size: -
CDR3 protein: ASSQVFGGGLAGELF

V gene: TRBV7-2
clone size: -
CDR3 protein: ASSYGDPTGNTIY

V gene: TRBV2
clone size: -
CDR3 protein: ASSELTDTQY

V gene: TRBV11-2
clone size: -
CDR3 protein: ASSLAGGLGETQY

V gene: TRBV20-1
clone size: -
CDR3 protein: SAEGSNQPQH

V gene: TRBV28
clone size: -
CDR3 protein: ASSLGQGWTEAF

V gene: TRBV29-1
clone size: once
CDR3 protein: SVCDRAQTEAF

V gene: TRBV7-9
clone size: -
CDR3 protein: ASSVDYREQY

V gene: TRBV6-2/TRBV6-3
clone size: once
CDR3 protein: ASTSPRQGWNEQY

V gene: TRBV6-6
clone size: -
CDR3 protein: ASRIYDGGIGETQY

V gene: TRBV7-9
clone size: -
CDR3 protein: ASTQPPRDRGLLGDTIY

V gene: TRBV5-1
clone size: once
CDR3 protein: ASSRGDSDYNEQF

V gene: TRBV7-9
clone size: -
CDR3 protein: ASSLGPGENTGELF

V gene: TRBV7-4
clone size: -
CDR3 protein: ASSYRQGAKQPQH

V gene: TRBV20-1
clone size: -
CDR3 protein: SARVDPSYNEQF

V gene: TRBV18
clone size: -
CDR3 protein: ASSPPSREQY

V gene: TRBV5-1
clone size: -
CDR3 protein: ASSPPGQGDTGELF

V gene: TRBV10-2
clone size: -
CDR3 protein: ASTWDSENTIY

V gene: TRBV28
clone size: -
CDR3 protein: ASSSNEKLF

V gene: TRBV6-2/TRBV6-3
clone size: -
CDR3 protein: ASSTPLAGGSSSYNEQF

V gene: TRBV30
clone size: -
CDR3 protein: AWNPSRLGGAVNIQY

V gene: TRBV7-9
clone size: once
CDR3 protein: ASSLGTSAGYGYT

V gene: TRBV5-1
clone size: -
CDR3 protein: ASSFEGGYTEAF

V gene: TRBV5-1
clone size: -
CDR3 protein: ASSLAGVDSGNTIY

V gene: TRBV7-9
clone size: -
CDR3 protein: ASSLVWQGGDEQY

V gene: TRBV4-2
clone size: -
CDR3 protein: ASSQDRMRLATDTQY

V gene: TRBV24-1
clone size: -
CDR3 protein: ATSDPVAGGFNEQF

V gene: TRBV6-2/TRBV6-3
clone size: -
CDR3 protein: ASSAVAGGINEQF

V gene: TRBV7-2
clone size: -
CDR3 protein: ASSLVIQPPDTQY

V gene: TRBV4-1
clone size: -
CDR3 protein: ASSQVGTPNTEAF

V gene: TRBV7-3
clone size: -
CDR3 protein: ASSEGLLDTQY

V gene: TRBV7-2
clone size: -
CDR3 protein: ASSSDRLNEQF

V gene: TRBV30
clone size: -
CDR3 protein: ACFGLAKNIQY

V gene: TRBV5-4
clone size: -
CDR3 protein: ASRQGSSYNEQF

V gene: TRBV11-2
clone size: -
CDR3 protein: ASSLEVLSSGANVLT

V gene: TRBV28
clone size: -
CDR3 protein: ASSLIGPTEAF

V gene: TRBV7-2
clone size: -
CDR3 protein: ASSFGTVREAF

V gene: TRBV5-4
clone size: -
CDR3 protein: AGGREANTGELF

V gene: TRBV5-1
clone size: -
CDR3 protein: ASSQGQGSPETQY

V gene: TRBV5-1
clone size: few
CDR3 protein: ASSLVRPRDYEQY